This TCR beta chain was observed in a study of cytomegalovirus exposure and HLA in healthy donors. Study background: Earlier findings included 100 million to 130 million unique TCR beta sequences obtained from about 180 million T cells. Findings and limits, study-wide: Among CMV-associated TCR beta chains, most appeared HLA-restricted in a later analysis.

Notes on this clone: What it recognizes is unknown.

J was trimmed by 8 bases and V by 0 bases; bases with no gene match: 3. This CDR3 is built from 13 residues. Germline loops: CDR1 LGHNA, CDR2 YNFKEQ. The PCR used 60 Vbeta and 13 Jbeta primers. The authors' processing: In a later analysis, of some 80 million unique beta chains, 9 million to 11 million appeared in at least two donors. Here immunoSEQ multiplex PCR was the method, and the copy in TCRdb shows in-frame clones only, minus some. V, J and clone size were drawn from that table, and D and trimming were deduced from the DNA. This listing includes just over 40,000 clones. This receptor was identified in a man aged 25 to 40 in good health and CMV-seronegative. The chain employs TRBV4-2 and TRBJ1-2, with TRBD1 matching over 7 bases. Sequences were obtained from PBMCs. CDR3 DNA: TGTGCCAGCAGCCAAGAAAGGGGGCTCGGCTACACCTTC. Its protein is CASSQERGLGYTF.